This T cell receptor beta chain was sequenced in a study of OX40 agonist ivuxolimab in advanced cancers. About the study: The drug used for patients, ivuxolimab, was an agonistic anti-OX40 (CD134) antibody.

The CDR3 consists of 16 residues. Trimming shortened V by 6 bases and J by 7 bases, and 21 bases separated the two germline ends. CDR1 is MDHEN and CDR2 is SYDVKM in the germline V gene. Here immunoSEQ multiplex PCR was the method, and the copy in TCRdb shows in-frame clones only, minus some. The sample includes approximately 69,000 clones, 65% to 90% of them seen just once. The TCR originated in an adult with an advanced solid tumor such as melanoma, head and neck, liver or kidney cancer. The input for sequencing was CD4+ or CD8+ T cells sorted from blood, taken in a trial of the OX40 agonist ivuxolimab. The V and J genes are TRBV28 and TRBJ2-2; D possibly corresponds to TRBD1 (5 bases). This chain's CDR3 is CASSLGVGPPHGELFF. Written as DNA, the CDR3 is TGTGCCAGCAGCTTAGGGGTCGGACCCCCCCACGGGGAGCTGTTTTTT.